These 6 T cell receptor beta chains were sequenced from one sample in a study of blood T cell repertoires in COVID-19. The protocol was immunoSEQ multiplex PCR, while the TCRdb copy is restricted to in-frame clones and leaves out a portion. This table has 400,000 to 550,000 clones, 70% to 90% appearing once. Sequenced sample: PBMCs or T cells enriched from blood (not recorded which). The receptor set was obtained from a woman between 18 and 30 years old with acute COVID-19.

CDR3 DNA: TGTGCCAGTAGCGGGAGGCCCGACGGGCTTGGCTACACCTTC. It yields the protein CASSGRPDGLGYTF. This sequence joins TRBV19 and TRBJ1-2; D uncertain. Germline CDR1 and CDR2: LNHDA and SQIVND (reference sequence). This CDR3 region has 14 residues. Trimming pared 6 bases from V and 7 bases from J, leaving 18 bases between.

A word on this clone: The junction departs from the called germline gene at one end, perhaps through a read error. CDR3 loop: CASRQGGPLDEQYF. CDR3 sequence (DNA): TGTGCCAGCAGACAAGGAGGGCCTCTCGACGAGCAGTACTTC. The chain is built from TRBV3-1 (or the pseudogene TRBV3-2) and TRBJ2-7; possibly TRBD2 for D (6 bases). The germline CDR1 and CDR2 sequences are LGHDT and YNNKEL (reference sequence). There are 14 residues in the CDR3.

Details on this clone: The same CDR3 arises from other DNA sequences in this sample as well. The chain carries TRBV7-8 and TRBJ1-1; no clear D. Trimming cost V 0 bases and J 0 bases, with 5 bases left between them. The germline CDR1 and CDR2 sequences are SGHVS and FQNEAQ. This CDR3 has 14 residues. As DNA, the CDR3 is TGTGCCAGCAGCTTAGCGGCATTGAACACTGAAGCTTTCTTT. Protein sequence: CASSLAALNTEAFF.

The chain links TRBV7-2 to TRBJ2-7, with D maybe TRBD2 (5 bases). The CDR3 is made up of 17 amino acids. Trimming cost V 4 bases and J 5 bases, with 24 bases left between them. The V gene's germline CDR1 is SGHTA and CDR2 FQGNSA. In DNA form, the CDR3 reads TGTGCCAGCAGCTCCCATCGGGCGGAGGTACGAGAAGACGAGCAGTACTTC. This encodes CASSSHRAEVREDEQYF.

The chain carries TRBV3-1 (or the pseudogene TRBV3-2) and TRBJ2-5, with D maybe TRBD2 (6 bases). The CDR3 contains 17 residues. The germline V gene encodes CDR1 LGHDT and CDR2 YNNKEL (reference sequence). The V gene lost 4 bases and the J gene lost 2 bases, with 20 bases spanning the gap. CDR3 protein: CASSRLKPPGLQETQYF. Here the CDR3 DNA reads TGTGCCAGCAGCCGATTAAAACCCCCGGGACTGCAAGAGACCCAGTACTTC.

The rearrangement links TRBV25-1 to TRBJ2-1; 8 bases agree with TRBD2. The V segment lost 5 bases and the J segment 0 bases; nucleotides outside the gene matches: 3. There are 15 residues in the CDR3. CDR1 MGHDK and CDR2 SYGVNS come from the germline V gene. Here the CDR3 DNA reads TGTGCCAGCAGTTCCAGCGGGAGCTCCTACAATGAGCAGTTCTTC. Residues: CASSSSGSSYNEQFF.